The 26 T cell receptor beta chains below come from one sample, sequenced in a study of Tregs in tolerant kidney transplant recipients. CFSE-labeled recipient PBMCs were cultured five to seven days with irradiated graft donor PBMCs, then FACS-sorted. Profiling relied on immunoSEQ multiplex PCR, and the TCRdb table lists in-frame clones only, not all of them. The sample includes about 8,300 clones, roughly 34% of them seen just once. The antigens for these receptors are not known. The specimen was CD8+ T cells from blood cultured with allogeneic cells, collected before the transplant. Source of these receptors: a human patient who received a combined kidney and bone marrow transplant.

This chain uses TRBV7-2 with TRBJ1-3; possibly TRBD1 for D (6 bases). The V end was cut by 8 bases, the J end by 4 bases, with 18 bases between. The CDR3 runs to 15 residues. Germline V gene data show CDR1 as SGHTA and CDR2 as FQGNSA. The CDR3 DNA follows: TGTGCCAGCGGAATGGGGGCAGCCCCGGGAAACACCATATATTTT. Translated: CASGMGAAPGNTIYF.

The chain links TRBV10-3 to TRBJ2-7; 7 bases align to TRBD1. Losses at the gene ends were 9 bases for V and 0 bases for J; bases not matched to a gene: 2. Germline CDR1 reads ENHRY; CDR2 reads SYGVKD. This CDR3 is 12 amino acids long. CDR3 region: CAIRDSSYEQYF. CDR3 bases: TGTGCCATACGGGACAGCTCCTACGAGCAGTACTTC.

This clone was found a few times. The chain links TRBV6-5 to TRBJ2-3; perhaps TRBD1 as D (6 bases). The ends were cut back, 3 bases at V and 2 bases at J, with 9 bases in the middle. Germline-derived CDR1 and CDR2 are MNHEY and SVGAGI. CDR3 length equals 14 residues. The CDR3 DNA follows: TGTGCCAGCAGTTATCAGGGGCACACAGATACGCAGTATTTT. Amino acid sequence: CASSYQGHTDTQYF.

By share of the sample, this clone is medium-sized (0.01 to 0.1%). J is TRBJ2-1 and V is TRBV28; 8 bases fit TRBD1. Germline-derived CDR1 and CDR2 are MDHEN and SYDVKM. V lost 6 bases, J lost 3 bases, and 7 bases stayed unmatched. CDR3 length: 15 amino acids. The CDR3 protein is CASRFWDRNYNEQFF. The DNA of the CDR3 is TGTGCCAGCAGATTCTGGGACAGGAACTACAATGAGCAGTTCTTC.

The CDR3 DNA is TGTGCCAGCAGCCTAAATCCGGGACAGAGAAACGAGCAGTACTTC. It codes for CASSLNPGQRNEQYF. This chain links TRBV27 with TRBJ2-7; 7 bases are a match to TRBD1. The CDR3 is 15 amino acids. In germline, CDR1 is MNHEY, CDR2 SMNVEV (reference sequence). V lost 6 bases and J lost 5; bases outside the gene matches: 13.

This clone was counted a few times. The chain is built from TRBV5-6 and TRBJ1-4; D gene unclear. V gave up 3 bases and J gave up 10 bases, with 10 bases separating them. Germline-derived CDR1 and CDR2 are SGHDT and YYEEEE. The CDR3 extends over 12 amino acids. The CDR3 spells CASSSEAGKLFF. The CDR3 DNA reads TGTGCCAGCAGCTCAGAGGCGGGAAAACTGTTTTTT.

The rearrangement links TRBV4-1 to TRBJ2-5; 16 nucleotides align to TRBD2. The J segment lost 5 bases and the V segment lost 0 bases, leaving 3 bases of the junction unmatched. Germline V gives CDR1 MGHRA, CDR2 YSYEKL. The CDR3 has 17 amino acids. The CDR3 protein is CASSQEGLAGGLETQYF. The CDR3 nucleotides are TGCGCCAGCAGCCAAGAGGGACTAGCGGGGGGGCTGGAGACCCAGTACTTC.

The rearrangement uses TRBV4-1 and TRBJ2-4; D gene unclear. The V end was cut by 4 bases, the J end by 1 base, with 8 bases between. The germline V gene encodes CDR1 MGHRA and CDR2 YSYEKL. The CDR3 sequence is 14 residues long. This CDR3 is CASSPLSAKNIQYF. In DNA form, the CDR3 reads TGCGCCAGCAGCCCGCTTAGTGCCAAAAACATTCAGTACTTC.

This clone was counted only a few times. The chain uses TRBV2 and TRBJ2-1, with TRBD1 as a possible D gene (6 bases). This CDR3 has 16 residues. V was shortened by 5 bases and J by 7 bases, with 21 bases between the two germline ends. The germline V gene encodes CDR1 SNHLY and CDR2 FYNNEI. CDR3 in amino acids: CASSPPDRSYGNEQFF. DNA of the CDR3: TGTGCCAGCAGTCCCCCGGACAGATCTTACGGGAATGAGCAGTTCTTC. Complete variable domain (other parts from reference TRBV2 and TRBJ2-1): EPEVTQTPSHQVTQMGQEVILRCVPISNHLYFYWYRQILGQKVEFLVSFYNNEISEKSEIFDDQFSVERPDGSNFTLKIRSTKLEDSAMYFCASSPPDRSYGNEQFFGPGTRLTVL.

This rearrangement joins TRBV12-5 to TRBJ2-2; no firm D call. The CDR3 has 14 amino acids. Germline CDR1 and CDR2: LGHNT and FRNRAP. The V end lost 6 bases, the J end lost 6 bases, and 14 bases lay between the germline ends. The CDR3 spells CASGLVFSPGELFF. The CDR3 DNA follows: TGTGCTAGTGGCCTAGTTTTCTCCCCCGGGGAGCTGTTTTTT.

As regards this clone: Relative to the germline gene, one junction end is altered; a read error may explain this. The sample has other DNA sequences that encode this CDR3 too. The CDR3 DNA reads as TGTGCCAGCAGCACCCTCCGGGACAGGGATTCCCCCCTCCACTTT. As protein: CASSTLRDRDSPLHF. The chain recombines TRBV27 with TRBJ1-6; the match to TRBD1 covers 9 bases. The CDR3 has 15 residues. Germline values: CDR1 MNHEY, CDR2 SMNVEV (reference sequence).

The chain links TRBV29-1 to TRBJ2-1; 9 bases map to TRBD1. Per the germline V gene, CDR1 is SQVTM and CDR2 is ANQGSEA. The V and J ends lost 8 bases and 3 bases, in that order; junction bases with no gene match: 8. This CDR3 has 14 amino acids. CDR3 DNA: TGCAGCCTGACGGGACAGGGATACTACAATGAGCAGTTCTTC. It yields the protein CSLTGQGYYNEQFF.

The V and J genes are TRBV5-1 and TRBJ2-1; 7 nucleotides match TRBD1. Germline V gene lookup returns CDR1 SGHRS and CDR2 YFSETQ. There are 14 residues in the CDR3. Trimming at V came to 4 bases and at J to 9 bases, leaving 10 bases not matched to a gene. In nucleotides, the CDR3 is TGCGCCAGCAGCCCCTCCTACAGGGGAAGTGAGCAGTTCTTC. Protein: CASSPSYRGSEQFF.

This chain connects TRBV28 to TRBJ2-7; 7 bases are shared with TRBD1. CDR1 is MDHEN and CDR2 is SYDVKM in the germline V gene. Trimming cost V 5 bases and J 1 base; bases outside gene matches: 5. This CDR3 is built from 14 residues. The CDR3 DNA is TGTGCCAGCAGTCGATGGGACAGTTCCTACGAGCAGTACTTC. This codes for CASSRWDSSYEQYF.

This clone showed up just a few times. The chain links TRBV19 to TRBJ2-1; TRBD1 agrees at 7 bases. Per germline, CDR1 LNHDA and CDR2 SQIVND (reference sequence). The junction had 5 bases not matched to a gene; V was cut back by 7 bases and J by 5 bases. The CDR3 runs 13 residues. The CDR3 DNA reads TGTGCCAGTACCGGGACAGAAGACAATGAGCAGTTCTTC. Its translation: CASTGTEDNEQFF.

This clone was seen only a few times. J is TRBJ2-7 and V is TRBV7-3; 8 bases map to TRBD2. The CDR3 loop spans 15 amino acids. The ends lost 3 bases at V and 3 bases at J; junction bases unmatched: 7. Per the germline V gene, CDR1 is SGHTA and CDR2 is FQGTGA. The CDR3 DNA reads TGTGCCAGCAGCTTCTATCCGGGAGGGGGCTACGAGCAGTACTTC. Translating it yields CASSFYPGGGYEQYF.

This sequence joins TRBV19 and TRBJ2-7; TRBD1 aligns across 9 bases. Germline CDR1 and CDR2: LNHDA and SQIVND (reference sequence). The CDR3 length is 16 residues. V trimming: 5 bases; J trimming: 3 bases; junction bases outside the gene matches: 11. CDR3: CASSLAPGTGLYEQYF. As DNA, the CDR3 is TGTGCCAGTAGTTTGGCCCCAGGGACAGGGCTCTACGAGCAGTACTTC. The whole variable domain, remainder taken from reference TRBV19 and TRBJ2-7, is DGGITQSPKYLFRKEGQNVTLSCEQNLNHDAMYWYRQDPGQGLRLIYYSQIVNDFQKGDIAEGYSVSREKKESFPLTVTSAQKNPTAFYLCASSLAPGTGLYEQYFGPGTRLTVT.

This clone was picked up a small number of times. The chain couples TRBV11-3 to TRBJ2-7, with D maybe TRBD2 (6 bases). The CDR3 is 15 amino acids. Trimming left V 1 base short and J 4 bases short, with 14 bases between. Germline V gives CDR1 SGHNT, CDR2 YENEEA. CDR3 nucleotides: TGTGCCAGCAGCTTAGGTGCGGGAAGAGGGTACGAGCAGTACTTC. The encoded protein is CASSLGAGRGYEQYF.

There are a few counts of this clone. The gene calls are TRBV6-1 and TRBJ2-7, with no clear D. Germline loops: CDR1 MNHNS, CDR2 SASEGT. The CDR3 is 14 amino acids. CDR3 sequence (DNA): TGTGTTATTAACAAGAGGAAGACGGCATACGAGCAGTACTTC. Translating it yields CVINKRKTAYEQYF.

This clone is deemed medium-sized. The chain employs TRBV27 and TRBJ1-1, with D maybe TRBD1 (6 bases). Germline V gene data show CDR1 as MNHEY and CDR2 as SMNVEV (reference sequence). This CDR3 spans 14 amino acids. V lost 5 bases and J lost 6, with 16 bases in between. CDR3 DNA sequence: TGTGCCAGCAGTATCGTCGGGGGGGCGGCTGAAGCTTTCTTT. It yields the protein CASSIVGGAAEAFF.

This chain links TRBV27 with TRBJ1-6; D is possibly TRBD1 (6 bases). The V and J ends lost 5 bases and 7 bases respectively, with 12 bases between them. The germline gives CDR1 MNHEY, CDR2 SMNVEV (reference sequence). The CDR3 sequence is 14 residues long. The CDR3 is CASSRQEINSPLHF. Here the CDR3 DNA reads TGTGCCAGCAGTCGACAGGAGATCAATTCACCCCTCCACTTT.

Relative to its sample, this clone is medium-sized (0.01 to 0.1%). The chain joins TRBV9 to TRBJ1-3; D remains unclear. Germline CDR1 SGDLS, CDR2 YYNGEE. V dropped 4 bases and J dropped 0 bases, with 8 bases sitting between them. This CDR3 region has 14 residues. DNA of the CDR3: TGTGCCAGCAGCCTAACGATCTCTGGAAACACCATATATTTT. This translates into CASSLTISGNTIYF. Based on the CDR3 plus reference TRBV9 and TRBJ1-3, the full variable domain is DSGVTQTPKHLITATGQRVTLRCSPRSGDLSVYWYQQSLDQGLQFLIQYYNGEERAKGNILERFSAQQFPDLHSELNLSSLELGDSALYFCASSLTISGNTIYFGEGSWLTVV.

This clone was counted a few times. The chain is built from TRBV4-3 and TRBJ2-5; 7 bases fit TRBD1. J gave up 1 base and V 3 bases, and 8 bases lay outside the gene matches. CDR1 and CDR2 from the germline V gene are LGHNA and YSLEER. This CDR3 is 16 amino acids long. CDR3 protein: CASSHSLTGTQETQYF. CDR3 bases: TGCGCCAGCAGCCATTCCCTGACAGGGACCCAAGAGACCCAGTACTTC.

The V and J genes are TRBV4-1 and TRBJ2-1, with D maybe TRBD2 (8 bases). The CDR3 is 16 residues long. CDR1 is MGHRA, CDR2 YSYEKL, per germline. Trimming took 3 bases from V and 4 from J, leaving 16 bases between them. The CDR3 coding sequence is TGCGCCAGCAGCCAGCGCGGGGGGACAGTTTACAATGAGCAGTTCTTC. It translates to CASSQRGGTVYNEQFF.

This clone was seen more than once but under ten times. This chain connects TRBV28 to TRBJ1-5; D call uncertain. Trimming took 2 bases from V and 1 from J, leaving 9 bases between them. Germline V gives CDR1 MDHEN, CDR2 SYDVKM. This CDR3 has 15 amino acids. CDR3: CASSLGPWSNQPQHF. The CDR3 DNA follows: TGTGCCAGCAGTTTAGGGCCGTGGAGCAATCAGCCCCAGCATTTT.

The chain recombines TRBV7-2 with TRBJ2-1; possible D gene TRBD1, 5 bases. Trimming left V 8 bases short and J 0 bases short, with 14 bases between. The CDR3 covers 15 residues. Germline values: CDR1 SGHTA, CDR2 FQGNSA. The CDR3 is CASAPGASSYNEQFF. The DNA of the CDR3 is TGTGCCAGCGCTCCTGGGGCGAGCTCCTACAATGAGCAGTTCTTC. The whole variable domain, filled in from reference TRBV7-2 and TRBJ2-1, reads GAGVSQSPSNKVTEKGKDVELRCDPISGHTALYWYRQSLGQGLEFLIYFQGNSAPDKSGLPSDRFSAERTGGSVSTLTIQRTQQEDSAVYLCASAPGASSYNEQFFGPGTRLTVL.